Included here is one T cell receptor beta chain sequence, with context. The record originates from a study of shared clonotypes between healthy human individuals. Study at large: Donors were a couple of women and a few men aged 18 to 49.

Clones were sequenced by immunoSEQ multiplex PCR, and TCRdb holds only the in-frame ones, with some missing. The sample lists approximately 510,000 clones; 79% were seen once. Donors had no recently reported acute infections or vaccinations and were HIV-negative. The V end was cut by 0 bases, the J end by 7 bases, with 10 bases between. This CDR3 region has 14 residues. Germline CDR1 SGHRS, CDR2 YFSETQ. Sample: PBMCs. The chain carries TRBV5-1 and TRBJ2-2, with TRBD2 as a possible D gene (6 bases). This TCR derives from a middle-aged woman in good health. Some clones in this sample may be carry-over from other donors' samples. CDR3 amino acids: CASSLAVGGGELFF. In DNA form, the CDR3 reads TGCGCCAGCAGCTTGGCAGTGGGAGGCGGGGAGCTGTTTTTT.